This paragraph reports one T cell receptor (beta chain). This clone was counted many times. Its antigen is currently not known. The sample holds no much larger clone one base away, and base qualities are not on file. V lost 1 base and J lost 5 bases; the stretch between them is 17 bases long. Reading from cysteine to phenylalanine, the CDR3 counts 16 amino acids. Only CDR3 DNA remains: 48 bases, in frame from the first base. Via the germline V gene (reference sequence), CDR1 is SEHNR and CDR2 FQNEAQ. In the prospective study, participants were about 18 to 95 years old, resided in about two dozen geographic areas of the United States, and were enrolled through a virtual design. In the prospective study, participants were assigned to cohorts based on the clinical history participants reported in a screening survey and a study questionnaire. For ImmuneRACE Cohort 3, a participant was defined as recovered based on two consecutive negative NP/OP PCR tests, clearance by a healthcare professional, or resolution of symptoms. Mobile phlebotomists in the prospective study collected whole blood, serum and a nasopharyngeal or oropharyngeal swab from every participant. Over a roughly two-month period, participants in the prospective study had the option of providing additional blood draws and questionnaires. Prospective study blood samples were shipped either frozen or at room temperature before DNA extraction.

TCRbeta CDR3 regions were amplified from genomic DNA using the immunoSEQ Assay, a bias-controlled multiplex PCR. In the paper's pipeline: The number of nucleated cells in each sample was estimated by amplification of reference gene primers within the assay. Sequence reads were collapsed and filtered to measure the absolute abundance of every unique TCRbeta CDR3 rearrangement. For each sample, productive Simpson clonality was calculated by taking the square root of Simpson's diversity index across productive rearrangements. TCRdb carries this immuneACCESS record with in-frame sequences only. Its versions omit some clonotypes, under half of them owing to an unresolved V gene in the studies checked, with the rest unexplained. V and J calls and clone size are as listed in that table; D and trimming were resolved from the DNA. The sample table holds 200,000 to 250,000 clones, of which around 90% were seen once. The top ten clonotypes cover more than 10% of the sample.

These data come from a study of blood T cell repertoires in COVID-19 (dated by TCRdb to the early 2020s). Describing the broader study: Collaborator samples came from the United States, Italy and Spain and covered acute and convalescent phases of COVID-19. The prospective study material was composed of cDNA or gDNA derived from T cells, B-cell-depleted T cells, or PBMCs. The dataset comprised deeply sampled blood TCRbeta repertoires from subjects exposed to, actively infected with, or recovered from COVID-19. A freely available public database, intended as a resource for researchers studying the immune response to SARS-CoV-2, is where the repertoires were released. The samples were drawn from two sources: the first 160 participants of the ongoing ImmuneRACE study, and over 1,000 subjects contributed by 6 global collaborators. A de-identified subject ID, COVID-19 status, age in years and sex were almost always included in the sample metadata. HLA class I and class II types, where available, came from metadata supplied by the sample provider rather than from assay-based typing.

Broad study findings and their caveats: Clinical and demographic metadata were provided uncurated, with the amount varying by source and participant.

The rearrangement joined TRBV7-9 to TRBJ1-2; the D gene is possibly TRBD1, with 5 bases matching. This sequence was found in a man aged 25 to 40 who had recovered from COVID-19. Sequenced input: PBMCs or T cells enriched from blood (not recorded which). The CDR3 protein: CASSLGLQDYQYGYTF. The sequenced DNA is TGTGCCAGCAGCTTAGGGTTACAGGACTACCAGTATGGCTACACCTTC. Full variable domain (CDR3 extended with the reference TRBV7-9 and TRBJ1-2 proteins): DTGVSQNPRHKITKRGQNVTFRCDPISEHNRLYWYRQTLGQGPEFLTYFQNEAQLEKSRLLSDRFSAERPKGSFSTLEIQRTEQGDSAMYLCASSLGLQDYQYGYTFGSGTRLTVV.